The 22 T cell receptor beta chains in this list originate from one sample, sequenced in a study of cytomegalovirus exposure and HLA in healthy donors. Use of 60 Vbeta and 13 Jbeta primers characterized the PCR. Data came from immunoSEQ multiplex PCR; TCRdb stores just in-frame clones and leaves some out. The table includes over 95,000 clones, 65% to 75% detected once. Sequencing used PBMCs. The receptors come from a woman in her 40s in good health and CMV-seropositive.

The rearrangement links TRBV2 to TRBJ1-5; TRBD1 agrees at 7 bases. Losses at the gene ends were 5 bases for V and 3 bases for J; bases not matched to a gene: 7. The CDR3 has 15 amino acids. The germline gives CDR1 SNHLY, CDR2 FYNNEI. As DNA, the CDR3 is TGTGCCAGCAGTCACGACAGGGCCAACAATCAGCCCCAGCATTTT. Its protein is CASSHDRANNQPQHF. Full variable domain (rest looked up from reference TRBV2 and TRBJ1-5): EPEVTQTPSHQVTQMGQEVILRCVPISNHLYFYWYRQILGQKVEFLVSFYNNEISEKSEIFDDQFSVERPDGSNFTLKIRSTKLEDSAMYFCASSHDRANNQPQHFGDGTRLSIL.

The chain links TRBV29-1 to TRBJ2-5; 10 bases are shared with TRBD1. CDR1 is SQVTM and CDR2 is ANQGSEA in the germline V gene. The CDR3 consists of 13 residues. After removal of 6 bases from V and 11 bases from J, the junction contained 12 bases not matched to a gene. The CDR3 DNA reads TGCAGCGTGCGGGACAGGGGTTTTGGAGAGCAGTACTTC. It codes for CSVRDRGFGEQYF.

The V and J genes are TRBV4-3 and TRBJ2-2, with D possibly TRBD1 on 6 matching bases. Germline CDR1 reads LGHNA; CDR2 reads YSLEER. Trimming took 1 base from V and 2 from J, leaving 11 bases between them. The CDR3 loop spans 16 amino acids. The chain's CDR3 is CASSQGGQINTGELFF. The CDR3 DNA sequence: TGCGCCAGCAGCCAAGGAGGACAGATTAACACCGGGGAGCTGTTTTTT.

This sequence joins TRBV7-9 and TRBJ2-7; tentatively, D is TRBD2 (6 bases). CDR1 and CDR2 from the germline V gene are SEHNR and FQNEAQ (reference sequence). This CDR3 has 15 residues. Trimming removed 2 bases from V and 4 bases from J, with 15 bases in between. The CDR3 loop reads CASSLTRGIGYEQYF. The CDR3 DNA sequence: TGTGCCAGCAGCTTAACCCGGGGGATTGGGTACGAGCAGTACTTC.

The CDR3 DNA is TGTGCCAGCAGCTCCAGGGGGCGGTCCTACGAGCAGTACTTC. Translated: CASSSRGRSYEQYF. The rearrangement links TRBV5-4 to TRBJ2-7, with 8 nucleotides matching TRBD1. The CDR3 contains 14 residues. The germline gives CDR1 SGHNT, CDR2 YYREEE (reference sequence). V shed 3 bases, J shed 1 base, and the junction held 3 bases outside the gene matches.

The rearrangement joins TRBV19 to TRBJ1-5; unclear D gene. V was trimmed by 1 base and J by 3 bases, leaving 7 bases between them. CDR1 is LNHDA and CDR2 is SQIVND in the germline V gene (reference sequence). This CDR3 has 14 amino acids. This CDR3 reads CASSIAGSNQPQHF. CDR3 in DNA: TGTGCCAGTAGTATAGCCGGGTCCAATCAGCCCCAGCATTTT. The complete variable domain, with remaining parts taken from reference TRBV19 and TRBJ1-5, reads DGGITQSPKYLFRKEGQNVTLSCEQNLNHDAMYWYRQDPGQGLRLIYYSQIVNDFQKGDIAEGYSVSREKKESFPLTVTSAQKNPTAFYLCASSIAGSNQPQHFGDGTRLSIL.

This clone was detected only a few times. The chain links TRBV7-9 to TRBJ2-3, with no clear D. Trimming pared 1 base from V and 2 bases from J, leaving 13 bases between. CDR3 length equals 16 residues. Germline V gene data show CDR1 as SEHNR and CDR2 as FQNEAQ (reference sequence). CDR3 sequence reads: CASSLGQYGDTDTQYF. CDR3 DNA: TGTGCCAGCAGCTTAGGGCAATACGGAGACACAGATACGCAGTATTTT.

The chain links TRBV6-1 to TRBJ2-1, with 9 bases matching TRBD1. The CDR3 totals 15 residues. In germline, CDR1 is MNHNS, CDR2 SASEGT. The V and J ends lost 5 bases and 5 bases, in that order; junction bases with no gene match: 7. The CDR3 is CASSQTGGRDNEQFF. The DNA of the CDR3 is TGTGCCAGCAGTCAGACAGGGGGGCGAGACAATGAGCAGTTCTTC.

This clone showed up just a few times. The chain uses TRBV19 and TRBJ1-3, with TRBD1 as a possible D gene (6 bases). The CDR3 spans 13 residues. V was trimmed by 3 bases and J by 9 bases, leaving 12 bases between them. Germline V CDR1 and CDR2: LNHDA, SQIVND (reference sequence). The CDR3: CASSISGEGTIYF. The CDR3, as DNA: TGTGCCAGTAGTATCTCAGGGGAGGGCACCATATATTTT. Full variable domain (outside the CDR3, taken from reference TRBV19 and TRBJ1-3): DGGITQSPKYLFRKEGQNVTLSCEQNLNHDAMYWYRQDPGQGLRLIYYSQIVNDFQKGDIAEGYSVSREKKESFPLTVTSAQKNPTAFYLCASSISGEGTIYFGEGSWLTVV.

This chain joins TRBV2 and TRBJ1-6; D unresolved. Germline CDR1 and CDR2: SNHLY and FYNNEI. The CDR3 extends over 14 amino acids. V dropped 3 bases and J dropped 10 bases, with 13 bases sitting between them. In nucleotides, the CDR3 is TGTGCCAGCAGTGAGTTCGGTCTTCGGTCACCCCTCCACTTT. Residues: CASSEFGLRSPLHF.

This clone has just one count. This chain uses TRBV29-1 with TRBJ2-1; 10 nucleotides line up with TRBD2. The CDR3 has 16 amino acids. V was clipped by 1 base and J by 2 bases; unmatched bases: 5. Germline V gene data show CDR1 as SQVTM and CDR2 as ANQGSEA. CDR3 sequence reads: CSVEGKLAGTYNEQFF. CDR3 bases: TGCAGCGTTGAAGGGAAACTAGCGGGAACCTACAATGAGCAGTTCTTC.

This clone was detected only once. This rearrangement joins TRBV9 to TRBJ2-2; the match to TRBD1 covers 7 bases. Germline loops: CDR1 SGDLS, CDR2 YYNGEE. V gave up 7 bases and J gave up 2 bases; unmatched junction bases: 8. The CDR3 has 15 residues. CDR3 residues: CASSPGTANTGELFF. The DNA of the CDR3 is TGTGCCAGCTCTCCCGGGACAGCAAACACCGGGGAGCTGTTTTTT.

V and J are TRBV5-1 and TRBJ2-3; 9 bases align to TRBD2. This CDR3 is built from 16 residues. Trimming removed 3 bases from V and 0 bases from J; junction bases left unmatched: 5. Germline assignment: CDR1 SGHRS and CDR2 YFSETQ. The CDR3 DNA follows: TGCGCCAGCAGCTACATAGCGGGAGCCAGCACAGATACGCAGTATTTT. It is translated as CASSYIAGASTDTQYF.

This clone was counted a few times. The V gene is TRBV5-1, the J gene TRBJ2-2, with D unresolved. CDR3 size: 17 residues. Germline CDR1 and CDR2: SGHRS and YFSETQ. Trimming removed 6 bases at V and 2 bases at J, with 20 bases between. In nucleotides, the CDR3 is TGCGCCAGCAACAATGCCCCCTCCAACGCCAACACCGGGGAGCTGTTTTTT. Translated, it gives CASNNAPSNANTGELFF.

The CDR3 DNA is TGTGCCAGCAGAGACTTTTCCGGGAGAGGGTACAATGAGCAGTTCTTC. Residues: CASRDFSGRGYNEQFF. This chain uses TRBV6-6 with TRBJ2-1, with D perhaps TRBD2 (6 bases). Germline V gene lookup returns CDR1 MNHNY and CDR2 SVGAGI (reference sequence). This CDR3 has 16 amino acids. V was shortened by 6 bases and J by 4 bases, with 19 bases between the two germline ends.

The rearrangement uses TRBV5-6 and TRBJ2-7; D not resolved. Trimming shortened V by 0 bases and J by 3 bases, and 16 bases separated the two germline ends. Germline V gene sequence: CDR1 SGHDT, CDR2 YYEEEE. The CDR3 extends over 16 amino acids. The CDR3 is CASSLAGVQSYYEQYF. DNA of the CDR3: TGTGCCAGCAGCTTGGCCGGTGTACAGTCTTACTACGAGCAGTACTTC. The complete variable domain, with remaining parts taken from reference TRBV5-6 and TRBJ2-7, reads DAGVTQSPTHLIKTRGQQVTLRCSPKSGHDTVSWYQQALGQGPQFIFQYYEEEERQRGNFPDRFSGHQFPNYSSELNVNALLLGDSALYLCASSLAGVQSYYEQYFGPGTRLTVT.

The V and J genes are TRBV10-3 and TRBJ2-2; possibly TRBD2 for D (6 bases). Germline V lookup: CDR1 ENHRY, CDR2 SYGVKD. V lost 3 bases, J lost 0 bases, and 11 bases lay in between. The CDR3 extends over 16 amino acids. The CDR3 DNA sequence: TGTGCCATCAGTGACCCCGGGACTTCGAACACCGGGGAGCTGTTTTTT. Amino acids: CAISDPGTSNTGELFF.

The genes are TRBV5-1 and TRBJ2-7; the D gene is possibly TRBD2 (6 bases). The V end lost 1 base, the J end lost 2 bases, and 13 bases lay between the germline ends. There are 15 residues in the CDR3. Germline V gene data show CDR1 as SGHRS and CDR2 as YFSETQ. CDR3 DNA: TGCGCCAGCAGCTTGTCGGGAGTAAGTACCTACGAGCAGTACTTC. Protein sequence: CASSLSGVSTYEQYF.

The J gene is TRBJ2-5, the V gene TRBV5-1; the D is unclear. Germline V lookup: CDR1 SGHRS, CDR2 YFSETQ. V was cut by 1 base and J by 4 bases, with 14 bases left in between. The CDR3 extends over 15 amino acids. Here the CDR3 DNA reads TGCGCCAGCAGCTTGACTCCCAGAGAGGTAGAGACCCAGTACTTC. This translates into CASSLTPREVETQYF.

The chain links TRBV2 to TRBJ1-5; perhaps TRBD1 as D (6 bases). Germline V gene data show CDR1 as SNHLY and CDR2 as FYNNEI. V lost 4 bases and J lost 2, with 15 bases in between. This CDR3 has 16 amino acids. Here the CDR3 reads CASSGPGAGGNQPQHF. The DNA of the CDR3 is TGTGCCAGCAGTGGTCCAGGGGCGGGAGGCAATCAGCCCCAGCATTTT.

The CDR3 DNA sequence: TGTGCCAGCAGATCCGGGACAGGGCCAACCTATGGCTACACCTTC. It is translated as CASRSGTGPTYGYTF. The chain carries TRBV5-4 and TRBJ1-2; TRBD1 matches at 9 bases. CDR1 and CDR2 from the germline V gene are SGHNT and YYREEE (reference sequence). The CDR3 length is 15 residues. V lost 5 bases to trimming and J lost 4 bases; unmatched junction nucleotides: 9.

This chain joins TRBV7-8 and TRBJ2-5; D remains unclear. The germline V gene encodes CDR1 SGHVS and CDR2 FQNEAQ. This CDR3 has 13 amino acids. The V end was cut by 1 base, the J end by 3 bases, with 6 bases between. The CDR3 DNA sequence: TGTGCCAGCAGCTTAGGGCACAAAGAGACCCAGTACTTC. Protein sequence: CASSLGHKETQYF. Combining the CDR3 with reference TRBV7-8 and TRBJ2-5 gives the whole variable domain GAGVSQSPRYKVAKRGQDVALRCDPISGHVSLFWYQQALGQGPEFLTYFQNEAQLDKSGLPSDRFFAERPEGSVSTLKIQRTQQEDSAVYLCASSLGHKETQYFGPGTRLLVL.